This TCR beta chain is from a study of T-cell memory formation after mild COVID-19. Regarding the study as a whole: Later expanders leaned CD4+, whereas clones that contracted between day 15 and 85 were balanced CD4/CD8. Pre-infection memory harbored some responding clones, suggesting cross-reactive memory joined.

Each CDR3 protein is one row after TCRdb ran MiXCR on the 5' RACE reads. The sample yields approximately 440,000 distinct CDR3 sequences, roughly 20% seen once. Germline assignment: CDR1 SGHDT and CDR2 YYEEEE. The length of the CDR3 is 15 residues. The V and J ends lost 2 bases and 2 bases, in that order; junction bases with no gene match: 2. On this clonotype itself: No antigen is known for it.

The rearrangement links TRBV5-6 to TRBJ2-2, with 8 bases aligning to TRBD2. The sample comprised PBMCs or a T cell subset sorted from them (not recorded which). This receptor was taken from an adult woman who had mild COVID-19 (a few samples of this study predate the infection). Cell type and time point are not known. CDR3 coding DNA: TGTGCCAGCAGCTTACTAGCGGCCAACACCGGGGAGCTGTTTTTT. Its translation is CASSLLAANTGELFF. Complete variable domain (other parts from reference TRBV5-6 and TRBJ2-2): DAGVTQSPTHLIKTRGQQVTLRCSPKSGHDTVSWYQQALGQGPQFIFQYYEEEERQRGNFPDRFSGHQFPNYSSELNVNALLLGDSALYLCASSLLAANTGELFFGEGSRLTVL.